A single sample is the source of the 18 T cell receptor beta chains below, sequenced in a study of CD8+CD57+ T cells in acquired aplastic anemia. TCR beta VDJ and CDR3 profiles were obtained from a genomic DNA template. TCRdb reprocessed the reads with MiXCR, giving one entry per CDR3 protein. Altogether fewer than 200,000 distinct CDR3 sequences are present, nearly 50% being singletons, with the ten largest covering 10% to 15%. Only patients with CD8+CD57+ cell expansion on flow cytometry were chosen for sequencing. Source material: sorted CD4+, CD8+, or CD8+CD57+ T cells (not recorded which) from PBMCs. These receptors originate from a human donor with aplastic anemia.

This chain connects TRBV20-1 to TRBJ2-3; the D gene could be TRBD1 or TRBD2 (6 bases each). V was clipped by 6 bases and J by 3 bases, with 13 bases between them. The CDR3 totals 13 residues. The germline CDR1 and CDR2 sequences are DFQATT and SNEGSKA (reference sequence). The CDR3 loop is CSAVSGATDTQYF. The CDR3 coding sequence is TGCAGTGCGGTCTCGGGGGCAACAGATACGCAGTATTTT.

This clonotype was counted between two and nine times. V is TRBV10-3 and J is TRBJ1-1; maybe TRBD1 (5 bases). This CDR3 has 15 amino acids. V lost 5 bases, J lost 4 bases, and 17 bases lay in between. Looked up from germline, CDR1 is ENHRY and CDR2 is SYGVKD. CDR3 in amino acids: CAISSPEGRGTEAFF. The DNA for the CDR3 is TGTGCCATCAGTTCCCCCGAGGGGAGGGGCACTGAAGCTTTCTTT.

This clonotype occurred once. This chain uses TRBV19 with TRBJ1-2, with 9 positions matching TRBD1. The J segment lost 8 bases and the V segment lost 4 bases, leaving 8 bases of the junction unmatched. This CDR3 is built from 14 residues. Germline CDR1 is LNHDA and CDR2 is SQIVND (reference sequence). Here the CDR3 reads CASSTRRDRVGYTF. The CDR3 DNA follows: TGTGCCAGTAGTACGCGGAGGGACAGGGTGGGCTACACCTTC. Together with reference TRBV19 and TRBJ1-2, the CDR3 gives the full variable domain: DGGITQSPKYLFRKEGQNVTLSCEQNLNHDAMYWYRQDPGQGLRLIYYSQIVNDFQKGDIAEGYSVSREKKESFPLTVTSAQKNPTAFYLCASSTRRDRVGYTFGSGTRLTVV.

This clonotype was found many times. This chain joins TRBV2 and TRBJ1-1, with no clear D. Trimming stripped 7 bases from V and 4 bases from J, with 19 bases between. This CDR3 region has 15 residues. Germline V gene sequence: CDR1 SNHLY, CDR2 FYNNEI. CDR3 sequence (DNA): TGTGCCAGCAAGAGTGCCCCATCAATAATCACTGAAGCTTTCTTT. Translating it yields CASKSAPSIITEAFF.

The chain is built from TRBV24-1 and TRBJ2-1, with a possible D match to TRBD1 (6 bases). The CDR3 contains 15 residues. Trimming took off 4 bases at V and 4 bases at J, with 13 bases between the two ends. The germline CDR1 and CDR2 sequences are KGHDR and SFDVKD. CDR3 protein: CATSDKGQFYNEQFF. CDR3 nucleotide sequence: TGTGCCACCAGTGACAAAGGACAGTTTTACAATGAGCAGTTCTTC.

This clonotype came up many times. The V gene is TRBV20-1, the J gene TRBJ2-3, with TRBD2 identical over 13 bases. The junction had 7 bases not matched to a gene; V was cut back by 0 bases and J by 1 base. In germline, CDR1 is DFQATT, CDR2 SNEGSKA (reference sequence). This CDR3 comprises 18 residues. Here the CDR3 reads CSARDFTGTSGGTDTQYF. The CDR3, as DNA: TGCAGTGCTAGAGATTTTACCGGGACTAGCGGGGGCACAGATACGCAGTATTTT.

This clonotype has a single count. V usage is TRBV11-1 and J usage is TRBJ2-1; 8 nucleotides agree with TRBD2. Trimming took 3 bases from V and 4 from J; bases not matched to a gene: 8. Germline CDR1 reads SGHAT; CDR2 reads FQDESV (reference sequence). The length of the CDR3 is 16 residues. Written as DNA, the CDR3 is TGTGCCAGCAGCTTCAGGACTAGCTCCCAGTACAATGAGCAGTTCTTC. Its translation: CASSFRTSSQYNEQFF.

This clonotype was counted many times. The J gene is TRBJ2-3, the V gene TRBV9; 8 nucleotides agree with TRBD1. CDR1 and CDR2 (germline): SGDLS, YYNGEE. V was pared by 4 bases and J by 1 base, with 8 bases of the junction left unmatched. There are 16 residues in the CDR3. CDR3 residues: CASSIGQGEGTDTQYF. CDR3 sequence (DNA): TGTGCCAGCAGCATAGGACAGGGAGAGGGCACAGATACGCAGTATTTT. Drawing the rest from reference TRBV9 and TRBJ2-3, the complete variable domain is DSGVTQTPKHLITATGQRVTLRCSPRSGDLSVYWYQQSLDQGLQFLIQYYNGEERAKGNILERFSAQQFPDLHSELNLSSLELGDSALYFCASSIGQGEGTDTQYFGPGTRLTVL.

The V gene is TRBV20-1, the J gene TRBJ1-1; D remains ambiguous. Trimming took 3 bases from V and 2 from J, leaving 4 bases between them. The V gene's germline CDR1 is DFQATT and CDR2 SNEGSKA (reference sequence). This CDR3 spans 11 amino acids. CDR3 protein: CSARDNTEAFF. The CDR3 region has the DNA TGCAGTGCTAGGGACAACACTGAAGCTTTCTTT.

Worth noting for this clonotype: An end of the junction differs from the germline gene, which may be a read error. J is TRBJ2-6 and V is TRBV7-3, with D tentatively TRBD1 or TRBD2 (5 bases each). Germline assignment: CDR1 SGHTA and CDR2 FQGTGA. There are 13 residues in the CDR3. The CDR3 region has the DNA TGTGCCAGCAGGACCGCCGGGGCCAACGTCCTGGCTTTC. Protein sequence: CASRTAGANVLAF.

This clonotype showed up just a few times. The CDR3 region is CASSMGQAEQFF. DNA of the CDR3: TGTGCCAGTAGTATGGGACAGGCAGAGCAGTTCTTC. This chain links TRBV19 with TRBJ2-1, with 8 bases aligning to TRBD1. The V gene end was trimmed by 3 bases and the J gene end by 10 bases; junction bases not matched to a gene: 2. The length of the CDR3 is 12 residues. Germline V lookup: CDR1 LNHDA, CDR2 SQIVND (reference sequence). The full variable domain, with the rest looked up from reference TRBV19 and TRBJ2-1, is DGGITQSPKYLFRKEGQNVTLSCEQNLNHDAMYWYRQDPGQGLRLIYYSQIVNDFQKGDIAEGYSVSREKKESFPLTVTSAQKNPTAFYLCASSMGQAEQFFGPGTRLTVL.

As concerns this clonotype: Compared with germline, one end of the junction differs, possibly owing to a read error. V and J are TRBV9 and TRBJ1-3; D gene unclear. CDR1 and CDR2 (germline): SGDLS, YYNGEE. The CDR3 runs to 15 residues. Written as DNA, the CDR3 is TGTGCCAACAGCGTAGTCCCTTTTGAGGGAAACACCATATATTTT. It yields the protein CANSVVPFEGNTIYF.

The sample holds one count of this clonotype. The J gene is TRBJ2-7, the V gene TRBV4-1; D might be TRBD2 (6 bases). Germline V lookup: CDR1 MGHRA, CDR2 YSYEKL. The CDR3 has 16 amino acids. Trimming shortened V by 6 bases and J by 3 bases, and 21 bases separated the two germline ends. CDR3 residues: CASRIDGTRPGYEQYF. CDR3 nucleotide sequence: TGCGCCAGCAGAATCGACGGGACTCGGCCGGGCTACGAGCAGTACTTC.

This clonotype has at least ten counts. The V call is TRBV20-1, the J call TRBJ1-5; tentative D call: TRBD1 (6 bases). With 6 bases removed from V and 6 bases from J, the gap between germline ends came to 21 bases. This CDR3 spans 15 amino acids. The V gene's germline CDR1 is DFQATT and CDR2 SNEGSKA (reference sequence). The CDR3 loop reads CSAQRGTPGGQPQHF. CDR3 DNA sequence: TGCAGTGCCCAGAGGGGGACACCCGGCGGTCAGCCCCAGCATTTT.

This clonotype was counted ten times or more. The DNA for the CDR3 is TGTGCCAGCAGCTTGGTAGGGTTCGATGGCTACACCTTC. It encodes CASSLVGFDGYTF. The rearrangement uses TRBV5-8 and TRBJ1-2, with D uncertain. CDR3 length: 13 residues. Germline values: CDR1 SGHTS, CDR2 YDEGEE. Between the trimmed V and J ends, which lost 0 bases and 6 bases, there was a span of 9 bases.

This clonotype has more than one count but fewer than ten. The J gene is TRBJ1-6, the V gene TRBV19; 7 bases are shared with TRBD1. Trimming cost V 6 bases and J 8 bases; bases outside gene matches: 13. The germline V gene encodes CDR1 LNHDA and CDR2 SQIVND (reference sequence). This CDR3 has 16 residues. This CDR3 reads CASSRGEGALHSPLHF. CDR3 sequence (DNA): TGTGCCAGTAGCCGAGGGGAGGGGGCACTACATTCACCCCTCCACTTT.

This clonotype was seen ten or more times. The V call is TRBV7-9, the J call TRBJ2-7; no clear D gene. V lost 4 bases, J lost 3 bases, and 13 bases lay in between. The germline gives CDR1 SEHNR, CDR2 FQNEAQ (reference sequence). The length of the CDR3 is 14 residues. The CDR3 spells CASSSTDGNYEQYF. Here the CDR3 DNA reads TGTGCCAGCAGCTCGACGGACGGAAACTACGAGCAGTACTTC.

Many counts were recorded for this clonotype. The chain joins TRBV5-1 to TRBJ2-6, with D perhaps given as TRBD1 or TRBD2 (5 bases each). There are 18 residues in the CDR3. Germline CDR1 reads SGHRS; CDR2 reads YFSETQ. With 0 bases removed from V and 0 bases from J, the gap between germline ends came to 13 bases. DNA for the CDR3: TGCGCCAGCAGCTTGGTATTGGGGACCAGCTCTGGGGCCAACGTCCTGACTTTC. It is translated as CASSLVLGTSSGANVLTF.